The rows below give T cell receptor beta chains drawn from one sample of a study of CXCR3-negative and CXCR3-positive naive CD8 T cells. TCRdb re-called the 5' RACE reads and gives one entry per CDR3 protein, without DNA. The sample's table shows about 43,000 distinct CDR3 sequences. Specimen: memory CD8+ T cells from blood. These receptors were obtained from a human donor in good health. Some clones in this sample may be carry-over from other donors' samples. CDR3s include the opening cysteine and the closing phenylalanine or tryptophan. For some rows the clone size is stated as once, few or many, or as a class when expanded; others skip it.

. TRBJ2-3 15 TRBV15 CATSRDAGGPDTQYF
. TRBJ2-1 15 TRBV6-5 CASSYSASDYNEQFF
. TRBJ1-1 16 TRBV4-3 CASSQVASMEGTEAFF
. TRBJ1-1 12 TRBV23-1 CASSHREAEAFF
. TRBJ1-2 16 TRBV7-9 CASSSFDRGHDYGYTF
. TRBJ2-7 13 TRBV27 CASRARGTYEQYF
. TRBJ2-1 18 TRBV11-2 CASSLGLISRFSYNEQFF
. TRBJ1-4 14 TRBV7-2 CASSQTGVGEKLFF
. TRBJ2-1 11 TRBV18 CASSPNNEQFF
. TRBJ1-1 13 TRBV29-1 CSVEVGAFTEAFF
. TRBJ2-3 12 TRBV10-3 CATRDSTDTQYF
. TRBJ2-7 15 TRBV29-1 CSVPSASGQMGEQYF
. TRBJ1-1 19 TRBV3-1 CASSQAAQGAEAPNTEAFF
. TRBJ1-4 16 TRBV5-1 CASSETDMGTNEKLFF
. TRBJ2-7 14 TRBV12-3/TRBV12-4 CASSKDVSSYEQYF
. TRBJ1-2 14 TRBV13 CASSLWEGETGYTF
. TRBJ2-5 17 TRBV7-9 CASSLPQQGAKRETQYF
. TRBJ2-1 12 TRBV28 CASSWQNNEQFF
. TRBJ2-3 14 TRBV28 CASSPLISTDTQYF
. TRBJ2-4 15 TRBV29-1 CSVEDLRREGNIQYF
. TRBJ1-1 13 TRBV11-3 CASSSRDGGEAFF
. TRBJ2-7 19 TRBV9 CASSPSPSGTPTSSYEQYF
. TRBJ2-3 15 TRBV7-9 CASSRSFGVTDTQYF
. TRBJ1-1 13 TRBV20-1 CSASGQGDTEAFF
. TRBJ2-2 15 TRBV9 CASSSMGRNTGELFF
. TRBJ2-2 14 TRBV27 CASRVTLNTGELFF
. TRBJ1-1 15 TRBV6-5 CASSYGTGAHTEAFF
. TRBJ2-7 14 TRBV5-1 CASSLEDSPYEQYF
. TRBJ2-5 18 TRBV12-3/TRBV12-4 CASSSEGRGRWGQETQYF
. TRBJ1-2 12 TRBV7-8 CASSLVSYGYTF
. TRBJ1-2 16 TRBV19 CASSLYLERGGYGYTF
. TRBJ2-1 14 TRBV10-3 CAISVAGDYNEQFF
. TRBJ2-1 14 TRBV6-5 CASNQAGVYNEQFF
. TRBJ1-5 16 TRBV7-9 CASSFPAGQGYQPQHF
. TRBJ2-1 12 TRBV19 CASSIPNNEQFF
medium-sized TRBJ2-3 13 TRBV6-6 CASSFGRVDTQYF
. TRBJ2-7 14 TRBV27 CASSLYIDHYEQYF
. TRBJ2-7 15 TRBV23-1 CASSQPGRSSYEQYF
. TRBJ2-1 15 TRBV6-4 CASSDASGGADEQFF
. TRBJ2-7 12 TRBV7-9 CASSFYTYEQYF
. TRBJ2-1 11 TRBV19 CASSRDFEQFF
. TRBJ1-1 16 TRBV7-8 CASSLRLGHANTEAFF
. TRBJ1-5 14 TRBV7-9 CASSLGQGFGPQHF
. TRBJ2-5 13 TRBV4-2 CASSQEGGETQYF
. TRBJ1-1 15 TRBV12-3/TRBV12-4 CASTTGGAYYTEAFF